Reported below is one T cell receptor (beta chain). Its specificity is unknown. Additional DNA sequences in this sample encode the identical CDR3. The germline V gene has CDR1 KGHSH and CDR2 LQKENI. Unmatched junction bases numbered 6, after V lost 5 bases and J lost 2 bases. The CDR3 contains 15 residues. This record belongs to a study of shared clonotypes between healthy human individuals. Sequencing was performed with immunoSEQ multiplex PCR; in TCRdb, only in-frame clones are kept and a portion is missing. Here the sample spans 2,500,000 or so clones, more than 80% being singletons. The study's findings and limits: Naive subsets usually exceeded memory subsets in estimated richness.

The chain employs TRBV18 and TRBJ2-3; TRBD1 aligns across 8 bases. The material sequenced was naive CD4+ T cells sorted from blood. Subset of the sample: CD45RA+ positively selected. The receptor was isolated from a man between 18 and 29 years old in good health. This CDR3 reads CASSSRQGSTDTQYF. The CDR3 DNA sequence: TGTGCCAGCTCAAGCAGACAGGGGTCCACAGATACGCAGTATTTT. Supplemented by reference TRBV18 and TRBJ2-3, the full variable domain reads NAGVMQNPRHLVRRRGQEARLRCSPMKGHSHVYWYRQLPEEGLKFMVYLQKENIIDESGMPKERFSAEFPKEGPSILRIQQVVRGDSAAYFCASSSRQGSTDTQYFGPGTRLTVL.